This T cell receptor beta chain is from a study of T-cell reconstitution after alpha-beta-depleted transplantation in children. Molecular barcoding with unique molecular identifiers was used for the TCRbeta library. TCRdb reanalysed the PCR reads using MiXCR and keeps one entry per CDR3 protein. The top ten hold about 5% of the sample, which has some 240,000 distinct CDR3 sequences, over 9.5% seen once. The CDR3 covers 16 residues. V dropped 7 bases and J dropped 8 bases, with 24 bases sitting between them. Per germline, CDR1 SNHLY and CDR2 FYNNEI. This clonotype was counted ten times or more. The sequence was collected from a human donor who donated a stem cell graft to a child with SCID. This chain connects TRBV2 to TRBJ2-1; the D gene could be TRBD1 or TRBD2 (5 bases each). The sample here was PBMCs from the stem cell graft donor, taken from the stem cell graft. CDR3 DNA: TGTGCCAGCAACGAGGGCGGAAGCTTGGGACGATATGAGCAGTTCTTC. Translated, it gives CASNEGGSLGRYEQFF. The entire variable domain, with the rest obtained from reference TRBV2 and TRBJ2-1, is as follows: EPEVTQTPSHQVTQMGQEVILRCVPISNHLYFYWYRQILGQKVEFLVSFYNNEISEKSEIFDDQFSVERPDGSNFTLKIRSTKLEDSAMYFCASNEGGSLGRYEQFFGPGTRLTVL.